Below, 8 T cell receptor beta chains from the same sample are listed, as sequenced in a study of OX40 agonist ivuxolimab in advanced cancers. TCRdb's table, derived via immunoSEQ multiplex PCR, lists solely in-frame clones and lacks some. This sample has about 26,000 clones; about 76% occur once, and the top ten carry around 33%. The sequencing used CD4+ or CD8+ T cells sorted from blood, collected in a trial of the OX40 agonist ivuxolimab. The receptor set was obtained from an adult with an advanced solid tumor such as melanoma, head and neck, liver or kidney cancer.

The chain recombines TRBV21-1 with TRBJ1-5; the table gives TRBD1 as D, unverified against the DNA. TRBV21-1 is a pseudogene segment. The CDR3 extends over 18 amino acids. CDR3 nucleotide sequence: TGTGCCAGCATTCGGATTATTCCCGAACAGGTTCGGAATCAGCCCCAGCATTTT. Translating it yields CASIRIIPEQVRNQPQHF.

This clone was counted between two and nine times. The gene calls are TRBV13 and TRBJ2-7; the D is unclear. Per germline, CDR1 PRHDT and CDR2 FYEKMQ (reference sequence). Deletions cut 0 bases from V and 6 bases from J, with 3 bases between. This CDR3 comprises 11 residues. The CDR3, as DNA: TGTGCCAGCAGCTTAGGTCGCGAGCAGTACTTC. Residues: CASSLGREQYF.

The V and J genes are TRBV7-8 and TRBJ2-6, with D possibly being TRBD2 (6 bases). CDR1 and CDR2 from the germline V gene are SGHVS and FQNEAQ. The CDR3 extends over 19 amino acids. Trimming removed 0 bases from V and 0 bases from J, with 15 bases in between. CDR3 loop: CASSLAWGVTSSGANVLTF. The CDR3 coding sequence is TGTGCCAGCAGCTTAGCTTGGGGGGTTACGAGCTCTGGGGCCAACGTCCTGACTTTC.

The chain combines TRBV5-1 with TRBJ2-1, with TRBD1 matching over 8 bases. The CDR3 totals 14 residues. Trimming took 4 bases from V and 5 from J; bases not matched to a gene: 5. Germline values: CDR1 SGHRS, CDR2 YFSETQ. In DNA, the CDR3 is TGCGCCAGCAGCGGGGGGACAGGAAACAATGAGCAGTTCTTC. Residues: CASSGGTGNNEQFF.

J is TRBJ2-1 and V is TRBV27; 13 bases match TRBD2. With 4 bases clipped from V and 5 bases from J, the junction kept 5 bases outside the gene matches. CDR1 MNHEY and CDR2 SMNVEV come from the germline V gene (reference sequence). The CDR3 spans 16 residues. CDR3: CASSSPGTSGNNEQFF. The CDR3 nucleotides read TGTGCCAGCAGTTCCCCGGGGACTAGCGGGAACAATGAGCAGTTCTTC.

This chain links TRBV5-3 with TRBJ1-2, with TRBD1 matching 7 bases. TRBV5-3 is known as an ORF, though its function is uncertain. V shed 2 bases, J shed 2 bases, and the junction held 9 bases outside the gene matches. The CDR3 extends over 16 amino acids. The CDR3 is CARSFHPGQRNYGYTF. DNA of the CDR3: TGTGCCAGAAGCTTTCACCCGGGACAGCGAAACTATGGCTACACCTTC.

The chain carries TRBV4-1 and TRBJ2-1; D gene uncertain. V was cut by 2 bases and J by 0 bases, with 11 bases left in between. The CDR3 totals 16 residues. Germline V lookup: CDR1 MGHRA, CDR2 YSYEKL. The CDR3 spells CASSQRGRSSYNEQFF. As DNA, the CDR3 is TGCGCCAGCAGCCAACGCGGACGGAGCTCCTACAATGAGCAGTTCTTC.

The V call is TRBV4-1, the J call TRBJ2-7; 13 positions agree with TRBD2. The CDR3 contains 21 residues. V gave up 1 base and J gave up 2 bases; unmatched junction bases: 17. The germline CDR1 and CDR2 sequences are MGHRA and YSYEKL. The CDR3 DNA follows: TGCGCCAGCAGCCAAGTAACTATCTTGGGACTAGCGGGAACATCACCCTACGAGCAGTACTTC. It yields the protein CASSQVTILGLAGTSPYEQYF.